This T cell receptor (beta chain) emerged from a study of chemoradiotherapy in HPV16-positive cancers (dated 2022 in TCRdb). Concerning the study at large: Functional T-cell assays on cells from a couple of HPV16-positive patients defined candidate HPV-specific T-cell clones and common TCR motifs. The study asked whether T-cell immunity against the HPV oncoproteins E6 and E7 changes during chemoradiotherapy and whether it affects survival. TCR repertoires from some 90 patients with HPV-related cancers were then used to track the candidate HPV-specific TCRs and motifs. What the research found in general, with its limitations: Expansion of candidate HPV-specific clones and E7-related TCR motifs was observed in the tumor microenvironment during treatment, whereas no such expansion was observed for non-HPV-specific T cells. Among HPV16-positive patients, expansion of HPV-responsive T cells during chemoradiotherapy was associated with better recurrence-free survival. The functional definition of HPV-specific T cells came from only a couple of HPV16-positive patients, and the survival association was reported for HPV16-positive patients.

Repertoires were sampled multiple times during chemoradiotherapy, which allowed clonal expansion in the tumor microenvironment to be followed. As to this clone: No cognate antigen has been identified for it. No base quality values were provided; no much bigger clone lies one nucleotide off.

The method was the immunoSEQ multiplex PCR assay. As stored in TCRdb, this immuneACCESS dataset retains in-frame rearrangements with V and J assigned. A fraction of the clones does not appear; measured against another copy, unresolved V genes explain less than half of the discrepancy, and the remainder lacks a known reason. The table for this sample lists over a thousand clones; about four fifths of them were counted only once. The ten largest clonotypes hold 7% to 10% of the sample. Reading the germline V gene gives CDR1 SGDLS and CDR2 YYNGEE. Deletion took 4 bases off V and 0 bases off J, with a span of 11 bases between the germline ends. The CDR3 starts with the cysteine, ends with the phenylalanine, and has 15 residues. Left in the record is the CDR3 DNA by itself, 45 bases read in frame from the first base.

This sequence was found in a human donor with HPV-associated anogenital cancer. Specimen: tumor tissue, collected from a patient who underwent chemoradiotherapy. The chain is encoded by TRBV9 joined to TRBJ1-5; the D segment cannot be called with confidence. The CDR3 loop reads CASSPEDTSNQPQHF. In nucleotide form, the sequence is TGTGCCAGCAGCCCAGAAGACACTAGCAATCAGCCCCAGCATTTT. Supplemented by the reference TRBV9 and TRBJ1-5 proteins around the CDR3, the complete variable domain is DSGVTQTPKHLITATGQRVTLRCSPRSGDLSVYWYQQSLDQGLQFLIQYYNGEERAKGNILERFSAQQFPDLHSELNLSSLELGDSALYFCASSPEDTSNQPQHFGDGTRLSIL.